This T cell receptor (beta chain) was recorded in a study of blood T cells in healthy people across ages. The study's findings and limits: Significant beta diversity loss was already apparent by age approximately 38, declining roughly linearly. Naive T cell percentage by flow cytometry tracked strongly with beta diversity.

Together with a sample-barcoded 5' primer, a J-beta primer mix was included in a second PCR lasting roughly 6 to 12 cycles. Through a template-switch adaptor with 12 random nucleotides, each cDNA molecule received a tag. TCRdb re-called the 5' RACE reads with MiXCR, one entry per CDR3 protein. The profile shows approximately 800,000 distinct CDR3 sequences, approximately 55% of them singletons. This clonotype has a handful of counts. What it binds is unknown. Per individual sample, total RNA of at least 5 micrograms was extracted. The receptor comes from an older man in good health. Specimen: blood.

CDR3 residues: CASTPLGAGGRVNEQFF. The CDR3 DNA follows: TGTGCCAGCACCCCACTCGGGGCAGGGGGCAGGGTCAATGAGCAGTTCTTC. The chain employs TRBV11-1 and TRBJ2-1; 8 bases align to TRBD1. The CDR3 covers 17 residues. CDR1 and CDR2 (germline): SGHAT, FQDESV (reference sequence). V shed 7 bases, J shed 6 bases, and the junction held 17 bases outside the gene matches.